These 6 T cell receptor beta chains were all obtained from the same sample, sequenced in a study of T cells in Graves' hyperthyroidism and ophthalmopathy. Amplification yielded TCR beta CDR3 regions, with RNA transcripts as the source. The primer set for the first-round RT-PCR of the TCR CDR3 was HTBI. A single record per CDR3 protein comes from TCRdb applying MiXCR to the multiplex PCR reads. This sample carries hundreds of thousands of distinct CDR3 sequences, about 15% of them seen once, and the ten largest clones take 7.5% to 8%. The sequenced material came from blood. Receptors originate from a woman aged 18 to 35 with Graves' hyperthyroidism.

This clonotype has only a few counts. The gene calls are TRBV25-1 and TRBJ2-1; weak D call: TRBD2 (7 bases). This CDR3 has 16 residues. Germline V gene data show CDR1 as MGHDK and CDR2 as SYGVNS. V shed 2 bases and J shed 4 bases, with 15 bases lying between them. The chain's CDR3 is CASSEVRGADYNEQFF. The CDR3 coding sequence is TGTGCCAGCAGTGAAGTTCGGGGGGCCGATTACAATGAGCAGTTCTTC.

This clonotype was recorded at least ten times. This chain connects TRBV20-1 to TRBJ2-1, with TRBD2 identical over 11 bases. The CDR3 totals 16 residues. J was trimmed by 2 bases and V by 6 bases; bases with no gene match: 9. CDR1 DFQATT and CDR2 SNEGSKA come from the germline V gene (reference sequence). CDR3 nucleotide sequence: TGCAGTGCGCCAGCCCCTAGCGGGGGGACCTACAATGAGCAGTTCTTC. Its protein product is CSAPAPSGGTYNEQFF.

This clonotype showed up many times. The chain joins TRBV11-1 to TRBJ1-2; D may be TRBD1 (5 bases). With 1 base removed from V and 2 bases from J, the gap between germline ends came to 14 bases. Germline V CDR1 and CDR2: SGHAT, FQDESV (reference sequence). This CDR3 region has 16 residues. The CDR3 is CASSLGWIGTNYGYTF. As DNA, the CDR3 is TGTGCCAGCAGCTTAGGTTGGATTGGGACCAACTATGGCTACACCTTC. The entire variable domain, with the rest obtained from reference TRBV11-1 and TRBJ1-2, is as follows: EAEVAQSPRYKITEKSQAVAFWCDPISGHATLYWYRQILGQGPELLVQFQDESVVDDSQLPKDRFSAERLKGVDSTLKIQPAELGDSAMYLCASSLGWIGTNYGYTFGSGTRLTVV.

This rearrangement joins TRBV5-1 to TRBJ2-1; 10 positions agree with TRBD1. CDR1 and CDR2 (germline): SGHRS, YFSETQ. With 0 bases clipped from V and 6 bases from J, the junction kept 12 bases outside the gene matches. The CDR3 covers 18 residues. CDR3 sequence (DNA): TGCGCCAGCAGCTTGGATATTAGCGGGACAGGGGATTTCAATGAGCAGTTCTTC. It yields the protein CASSLDISGTGDFNEQFF.

This clonotype was recorded a few times. This chain uses TRBV6-1 with TRBJ2-7; D uncertain. Trimming stripped 6 bases from V and 2 bases from J, with 8 bases between. This CDR3 is 12 amino acids long. Germline-derived CDR1 and CDR2 are MNHNS and SASEGT. This chain's CDR3 is CASRIGPYEQYF. CDR3 sequence (DNA): TGTGCCAGCAGAATCGGTCCCTACGAGCAGTACTTC.

This chain uses TRBV20-1 with TRBJ2-2, with a tentative D call TRBD1 (6 bases). Germline V gene lookup returns CDR1 DFQATT and CDR2 SNEGSKA (reference sequence). This CDR3 is 13 amino acids long. The V and J ends lost 5 bases and 1 base respectively, with 8 bases between them. In DNA form, the CDR3 reads TGCAGTGCTCCGGGACAGAACACCGGGGAGCTGTTTTTT. Translated: CSAPGQNTGELFF.